The rows below give T cell receptor beta chains drawn from one sample of a study of blood T cell repertoires in COVID-19. Only in-frame clones appear in the TCRdb table, and some are missing; sequencing was by immunoSEQ multiplex PCR. The sample lists 300,000 to 450,000 clones, around 84% seen once, with 1.1% in the top ten. Input material: peripheral blood. The receptors originated from a human donor with acute or convalescent COVID-19. The donor label of this sample is uncertain. The CDR3 runs from the conserved cysteine through the conserved F or W. Fields, in order: V gene, J gene, CDR3 length, D gene, clone size, CDR3 protein. A D gene is named only where the DNA matches it firmly. For some rows the clone size is stated as once, few or many, or as a class when expanded; others skip it.

>TRBV29-1|TRBJ2-1|14|TRBD2|-
CSVARLAGNNEQFF
>TRBV5-6|TRBJ2-7|11|-|-
CASSYLLEQYF
>TRBV5-4|TRBJ1-6|15|TRBD1|-
CASSLNRGINSPLHF
>TRBV4-1|TRBJ1-1|16|-|few
CASSQVSGPPNTEAFF
>TRBV7-8|TRBJ2-1|15|-|once
CASRPSGGSYNEQFF
>TRBV5-1|TRBJ1-1|15|-|few
CASSSGDQGNTEAFF
>TRBV30|TRBJ1-5|15|-|-
CAWSLQFQGNQPQHF
>TRBV7-8|TRBJ2-1|14|-|few
CASSSVGGYNEQFF
>TRBV5-4|TRBJ2-3|13|-|-
CASSLVGVDTQYF
>TRBV4-1|TRBJ2-2|17|-|-
CASSQAGWPSNTGELFF
>TRBV28|TRBJ1-5|14|TRBD1|-
CARAGGSGNQPQHF
>TRBV27|TRBJ2-3|16|-|once
CASSLGDQRLSDTQYF
>TRBV6-5|TRBJ2-5|14|TRBD2|-
CASSDSGRQKTQYF
>TRBV2|TRBJ1-5|16|TRBD1|-
CASSVDRPVFNQPQHF
>TRBV5-5|TRBJ1-3|14|TRBD1|-
CASSADRGGNTIYF
>TRBV5-1|TRBJ2-7|16|TRBD2|-
CASSPHLAGGTYEQYF
>TRBV4-1|TRBJ1-6|18|-|once
CASSQVETVSSYNSPLHF
>TRBV14|TRBJ2-5|11|-|-
CASSLGGTQYF
>TRBV28|TRBJ1-1|16|TRBD1|-
CASSSAGGPPNTEAFF
>TRBV10-3|TRBJ1-1|16|-|-
CAISGTRGSVNTEAFF
>TRBV18|TRBJ2-7|15|TRBD2|-
CASSPPLTSGNEQYF
>TRBV5-1|TRBJ1-2|13|-|once
CASRQDGGYGYTF
>TRBV30|TRBJ1-2|15|-|few
CAWSVPSGANYGYTF
>TRBV2|TRBJ2-7|13|TRBD1|-
CASRGQGTTEQYF
>TRBV5-4|TRBJ1-1|14|-|-
CASSLGQVNTEAFF
>TRBV28|TRBJ2-7|15|-|-
CASSSTRGSSYEQYF
>TRBV10-3|TRBJ2-5|12|-|many
CAIKDSGETQYF
>TRBV20-1|TRBJ2-2|19|TRBD2|-
CSASPPWGTSGGAAGELFF
>TRBV28|TRBJ1-2|13|-|-
CASSSSGYYGYTF
>TRBV27|TRBJ1-2|15|-|-
CASSPPRRGGYGYTF
>TRBV7-9|TRBJ1-2|12|-|once
CAGAQGDYGYTF
>TRBV10-1|TRBJ1-1|13|TRBD1|few
CASQRGPGTEAFF
>TRBV20-1|TRBJ1-1|11|-|-
CRMRGNTEAFF
>TRBV27|TRBJ2-4|11|-|-
CASLQGNIQYF
>TRBV27|TRBJ2-7|14|-|-
CASSFRGGENEQYF
>TRBV6-2/TRBV6-3|TRBJ2-1|17|TRBD2|-
CASSEHFMGGRINEQFF
>TRBV24-1|TRBJ2-1|16|TRBD1|-
CATSDSRDRGFQGRFF
>TRBV5-4|TRBJ2-2|15|TRBD1|-
CASSSGTANTGELFF
>TRBV18|TRBJ2-2|14|TRBD1|-
CASYDRGPTGELFF
>TRBV5-4|TRBJ2-5|15|-|-
CASSPDPTGKETQYF
>TRBV18|TRBJ2-1|15|-|few
CASSLRTGAYNEQFF
>TRBV30|TRBJ1-3|15|TRBD1|-
CAWSVDRLSGNTIYF
>TRBV6-5|TRBJ2-1|10|-|once
CASSLGEQFF
>TRBV4-1|TRBJ2-1|16|TRBD2|few
CASSKGSSGGANEQFF
>TRBV28|TRBJ1-1|13|TRBD1|-
CATGQALGTEAFF
>TRBV5-1|TRBJ2-1|16|TRBD1|-
CASSLVTGAGYNEQFF
>TRBV7-9|TRBJ1-5|14|-|-
CASSLGGGNQPQHF
>TRBV2|TRBJ1-1|14|TRBD1|-
CASRWGQVPPEAFF
>TRBV19|TRBJ2-5|17|TRBD2|-
CASSGTSGGRSSGAQYF
>TRBV2|TRBJ2-5|14|-|-
CASSVEGTGETQYF